The 19 T cell receptor beta chains reported below all come from one sample, sequenced in a study of beta chain features in type 1 diabetes. No antigen is known for these receptors. The sequenced template was cDNA made from the entire isolated RNA. Assay: immunoSEQ multiplex PCR; the TCRdb copy retains only in-frame clones and omits some. The sample contains 250,000 to 350,000 clones, roughly 13% of which appear only once. Study results and limitations: For Type 1 diabetes patients, all four CD4+ subsets carried TCRB CDR3s that were moderately but significantly shorter.

The specimen was naive CD4+ T cells from blood. The receptors were sampled from a man aged 25 to 40 with type 1 diabetes.

The chain couples TRBV10-3 to TRBJ2-5, with TRBD1 matching 8 bases. The DNA end favors TRBJ2-7, so the J call may be wrong. The CDR3 sequence is 16 residues long. Germline lookup yields CDR1 ENHRY and CDR2 SYGVKD. DNA for the CDR3: TGTGCCATCAGTGAGTCGACCGGACAGGGCTCCTACGAGCAGTACTTC. Translation gives CAISESTGQGSYEQYF.

This chain joins TRBV7-8 and TRBJ2-1; 8 nucleotides agree with TRBD1. Germline loops: CDR1 SGHVS, CDR2 FQNEAQ. V was clipped by 5 bases and J by 7 bases; unmatched bases: 7. The CDR3 has 14 amino acids. The CDR3 reads CASSHRTGRNEQFF. The CDR3 DNA reads as TGTGCCAGCAGCCACCGGACAGGGAGGAATGAGCAGTTCTTC.

This sequence joins TRBV28 and TRBJ2-1, with D tentatively TRBD1 (5 bases). V was shortened by 8 bases and J by 11 bases, with 13 bases between the two germline ends. CDR1 and CDR2 (germline): MDHEN, SYDVKM. The CDR3 covers 11 residues. The CDR3 DNA reads as TGTGCCAGCGACGCAGGGTTCAAGCAGTTCTTC. Translated: CASDAGFKQFF.

This clone turned up a few times. This chain connects TRBV14 to TRBJ2-7; D remains ambiguous. The CDR3 has 10 residues. Deletions cut 6 bases from V and 7 bases from J, with 7 bases between. Germline CDR1 SGHDN, CDR2 FVKESK. CDR3 amino acids: CASRVTEQYF. The CDR3 coding sequence is TGTGCCAGCAGGGTTACAGAGCAGTACTTC.

This chain links TRBV25-1 with TRBJ1-1, with D possibly matching TRBD1 (6 bases). The CDR3 is 15 amino acids. Germline-derived CDR1 and CDR2 are MGHDK and SYGVNS. V was trimmed by 4 bases and J by 4 bases, leaving 16 bases between them. The CDR3, as DNA: TGTGCCAGCAGTGTCCTCGGGGGGCCCGGCACTGAAGCTTTCTTT. Translated: CASSVLGGPGTEAFF.

This clone was seen a few times. Other DNA sequences in the same sample also yield this CDR3. Here the CDR3 DNA reads TGTGCCAGCAGTTACAGGACTAGCGGGAGCTACGAGCAGTACTTC. Translated: CASSYRTSGSYEQYF. The chain has TRBV6-5 and TRBJ2-7, with 13 bases lining up with TRBD2. J was trimmed by 3 bases and V by 2 bases; bases with no gene match: 1. Looked up from germline, CDR1 is MNHEY and CDR2 is SVGAGI. This CDR3 is built from 15 residues.

This clone was seen more than once but under ten times. V and J are TRBV28 and TRBJ1-2; unclear D gene. CDR1 MDHEN and CDR2 SYDVKM come from the germline V gene. CDR3 length equals 13 residues. V was shortened by 4 bases and J by 2 bases, with 8 bases between the two germline ends. The CDR3: CASSYAENYGYTF. Written as DNA, the CDR3 is TGTGCCAGCAGTTATGCGGAAAACTATGGCTACACCTTC.

This clone was detected only a few times. CDR3: CATSRDVGARGHNEQFF. CDR3 nucleotide sequence: TGTGCCACCAGCAGAGATGTAGGCGCCAGGGGCCACAATGAGCAGTTCTTC. V and J are TRBV15 and TRBJ2-1, with D possibly being TRBD1 (6 bases). The germline gives CDR1 LNHNV, CDR2 YYDKDF (reference sequence). The V end was cut by 0 bases, the J end by 5 bases, with 17 bases between. This CDR3 has 17 residues. Full variable domain (rest looked up from reference TRBV15 and TRBJ2-1): DAMVIQNPRYQVTQFGKPVTLSCSQTLNHNVMYWYQQKSSQAPKLLFHYYDKDFNNEADTPDNFQSRRPNTSFCFLDIRSPGLGDTAMYLCATSRDVGARGHNEQFFGPGTRLTVL.

This chain connects TRBV5-1 to TRBJ2-2, with D perhaps TRBD1 (5 bases). V was pared by 0 bases and J by 3 bases, with 9 bases between. CDR3 size: 15 residues. CDR1 is SGHRS, CDR2 YFSETQ, per germline. The CDR3: CASSLAQGDTGELFF. The CDR3 DNA reads TGCGCCAGCAGCTTGGCTCAGGGTGACACCGGGGAGCTGTTTTTT.

The chain has TRBV14 and TRBJ2-7; no clear D. V lost 1 base, J lost 3 bases, and 13 bases lay in between. In germline, CDR1 is SGHDN, CDR2 FVKESK. The CDR3 length is 15 residues. Here the CDR3 DNA reads TGTGCCAGCAGCCAAGGGAGAACTACTTTCTACGAGCAGTACTTC. Amino acid sequence: CASSQGRTTFYEQYF.

The chain is built from TRBV2 and TRBJ1-5; possibly TRBD1 for D (5 bases). CDR3 size: 13 residues. V shed 8 bases and J shed 0 bases, with 8 bases lying between them. Germline values: CDR1 SNHLY, CDR2 FYNNEI. The CDR3 sequence is CASSDISNQPQHF. The CDR3 DNA follows: TGTGCCAGCTCGGACATTAGCAATCAGCCCCAGCATTTT.

This clone was counted a few times. The CDR3 DNA follows: TGTGCCAGTAGTCCCTCGGGACTAGTTAACTACAATGAGCAGTTCTTC. Translating gives CASSPSGLVNYNEQFF. The gene calls are TRBV19 and TRBJ2-1; TRBD2 agrees at 8 bases. Germline values: CDR1 LNHDA, CDR2 SQIVND (reference sequence). Trimming took 5 bases from V and 3 from J; bases not matched to a gene: 9. The CDR3 covers 16 residues.

Only a few counts were recorded for this clone. The chain uses TRBV28 and TRBJ2-3, with 8 bases lining up with TRBD1. Germline CDR1 is MDHEN and CDR2 is SYDVKM. With 4 bases clipped from V and 1 base from J, the junction kept 1 base outside the gene matches. The length of the CDR3 is 14 residues. The chain's CDR3 is CASSSGQGTDTQYF. The CDR3 coding sequence is TGTGCCAGCAGTTCGGGACAGGGCACAGATACGCAGTATTTT.

In this sample, this clone turned up a few times. The genes are TRBV6-5 and TRBJ2-3, with D perhaps TRBD1 (6 bases). The CDR3 length is 14 residues. V shed 8 bases and J shed 0 bases, with 12 bases lying between them. Germline V CDR1 and CDR2: MNHEY, SVGAGI. CDR3 residues: CASRQGYSTDTQYF. In nucleotides, the CDR3 is TGTGCCAGCCGGCAGGGGTATAGCACAGATACGCAGTATTTT.

This chain uses TRBV5-1 with TRBJ2-3; 11 nucleotides line up with TRBD2. There are 16 residues in the CDR3. The V and J ends lost 0 bases and 4 bases, in that order; junction bases with no gene match: 4. CDR1 SGHRS and CDR2 YFSETQ come from the germline V gene. The CDR3 is CASSLELAGVPDTQYF. Written as DNA, the CDR3 is TGCGCCAGCAGCTTGGAACTAGCGGGAGTACCAGATACGCAGTATTTT.

This clone was picked up a small number of times. This sequence joins TRBV2 and TRBJ2-5; D possibly corresponds to TRBD2 (6 bases). Germline CDR1 and CDR2: SNHLY and FYNNEI. V lost 6 bases and J lost 5, with 13 bases in between. The CDR3 is made up of 13 amino acids. For the CDR3, the DNA is TGTGCCAGCAGACCGGGAGACGGTGAGACCCAGTACTTC. Its protein product is CASRPGDGETQYF.

This clone has just a few counts. The chain links TRBV30 to TRBJ2-3; 10 bases fit TRBD2. V was pared by 0 bases and J by 5 bases, with 8 bases of the junction left unmatched. The CDR3 runs to 16 residues. The V gene's germline CDR1 is GTSNPN and CDR2 SVGIG (reference sequence). The CDR3 loop reads CAWSVRLAGAQDTQYF. The CDR3 region has the DNA TGTGCCTGGAGTGTACGGCTAGCGGGAGCCCAAGATACGCAGTATTTT.

This clone was recorded a few times. The chain couples TRBV19 to TRBJ1-5; a weak D match, TRBD1 (5 bases). Trimming removed 10 bases from V and 7 bases from J, with 29 bases in between. The CDR3 is made up of 17 amino acids. In germline, CDR1 is LNHDA, CDR2 SQIVND (reference sequence). CDR3 amino acids: CANTPRKSTEIGQPQHF. In nucleotides, the CDR3 is TGTGCCAATACCCCGCGGAAGTCGACAGAGATTGGGCAGCCCCAGCATTTT. The variable domain in full, with the rest retrieved from reference TRBV19 and TRBJ1-5, is DGGITQSPKYLFRKEGQNVTLSCEQNLNHDAMYWYRQDPGQGLRLIYYSQIVNDFQKGDIAEGYSVSREKKESFPLTVTSAQKNPTAFYLCANTPRKSTEIGQPQHFGDGTRLSIL.

This chain's CDR3 is CASSSGVYGYTF. The CDR3 coding sequence is TGTGCCAGCAGCTCAGGGGTTTATGGCTACACCTTC. The rearrangement joins TRBV5-6 to TRBJ1-2; D might be TRBD1 (6 bases). This CDR3 contains 12 residues. Germline assignment: CDR1 SGHDT and CDR2 YYEEEE. V lost 3 bases and J 5 bases, leaving 8 bases between the germline ends.